A single sample gave rise to the 14 T cell receptor beta chains below, sequenced in a study of T cell repertoires in cytomegalovirus infection. TCRdb used MiXCR to reprocess the reads, holding one entry per CDR3 protein. This sample has more than 400,000 distinct CDR3 sequences; 26% occur once, and the top ten carry roughly 13%. Sequenced: PBMCs. These receptors were collected from a human donor in good health (CMV status not recorded). Some clones in this sample may be carry-over from other donors' samples.

CDR3 sequence (DNA): TGTGCCAGCAGCTTAACTCGCAGGCAAGAGACCCAGTACTTC. Protein product: CASSLTRRQETQYF. The chain links TRBV7-9 to TRBJ2-5, with unresolved D. The V end lost 2 bases, the J end lost 2 bases, and 9 bases lay between the germline ends. The CDR3 sequence is 14 residues long. The V gene's germline CDR1 is SEHNR and CDR2 FQNEAQ (reference sequence).

The CDR3 region has the DNA TGCGCCAGCAGCCAACAATCTCGGGAGACCCAGTACTTC. It specifies CASSQQSRETQYF. The chain employs TRBV5-1 and TRBJ2-5; D gene unclear. Trimming cost V 4 bases and J 5 bases, with 12 bases left between them. Germline V CDR1 and CDR2: SGHRS, YFSETQ. The CDR3 contains 13 residues.

CDR3 sequence: CASRLGPNTDTQYF. CDR3 sequence (DNA): TGTGCCAGCAGGCTGGGACCTAACACAGATACGCAGTATTTT. J is TRBJ2-3 and V is TRBV6-6; D is perhaps TRBD1 or TRBD2 (5 bases each). The CDR3 has 14 residues. With 6 bases removed from V and 2 bases from J, the gap between germline ends came to 12 bases. Germline lookup yields CDR1 MNHNY and CDR2 SVGAGI (reference sequence).

This clonotype was detected only a few times. The rearrangement joins TRBV4-1 to TRBJ2-1; D gene uncertain. The CDR3 covers 14 residues. V was clipped by 0 bases and J by 10 bases, with 13 bases between them. CDR1 is MGHRA and CDR2 is YSYEKL in the germline V gene. CDR3 sequence reads: CASSQDRASREQFF. The CDR3 DNA reads as TGCGCCAGCAGCCAAGATAGGGCGAGTAGGGAGCAGTTCTTC.

V is TRBV20-1 and J is TRBJ1-5, with D tentatively TRBD1 (6 bases). With 0 bases removed from V and 3 bases from J, the gap between germline ends came to 12 bases. The length of the CDR3 is 15 residues. CDR1 is DFQATT, CDR2 SNEGSKA, per germline (reference sequence). As DNA, the CDR3 is TGCAGTGCTAGAGATCAAGGGGGATCCAATCAGCCCCAGCATTTT. It codes for CSARDQGGSNQPQHF.

This clonotype appeared a few times. The chain has TRBV6-2 or TRBV6-3 and TRBJ2-5, with no clear D. Germline loops: CDR1 MNHEY, CDR2 SVGEGT. The CDR3 consists of 13 residues. Between the trimmed V and J ends, which lost 5 bases and 5 bases, there was a span of 12 bases. DNA for the CDR3: TGTGCCAGCAGTGCCAGTCGGCGGGAGACCCAGTACTTC. Its translation: CASSASRRETQYF.

This sequence joins TRBV7-3 and TRBJ1-3; the D gene is possibly TRBD1 (6 bases). The germline V gene has CDR1 SGHTA and CDR2 FQGTGA. This CDR3 is 16 amino acids long. Trimming shortened V by 4 bases and J by 0 bases, and 13 bases separated the two germline ends. Here the CDR3 DNA reads TGTGCCAGCAGCTCTCCACAGGGTATCTCTGGAAACACCATATATTTT. Protein product: CASSSPQGISGNTIYF.

The genes are TRBV14 and TRBJ1-2, with TRBD1 matching 12 bases. With V trimmed by 4 bases and J by 3 bases, 9 bases remained unmatched. The CDR3 loop spans 17 amino acids. The germline gives CDR1 SGHDN, CDR2 FVKESK. In DNA form, the CDR3 reads TGTGCCAGCAGCCTGGGACAGGGGGCTTCGAGGGACTATGGCTACACCTTC. This translates into CASSLGQGASRDYGYTF.

This clonotype was seen ten or more times. The chain links TRBV7-2 to TRBJ1-5, with D possibly matching TRBD1 (5 bases). The ends were cut back, 0 bases at V and 4 bases at J, with 10 bases in the middle. Per germline, CDR1 SGHTA and CDR2 FQGNSA. The CDR3 has 15 residues. The CDR3 region has the DNA TGTGCCAGCAGCTTAGCCGGACACCCTAATCAGCCCCAGCATTTT. Its protein product is CASSLAGHPNQPQHF.

A few counts support this clonotype. The chain is built from TRBV6-2 or TRBV6-3 and TRBJ2-7; D is perhaps TRBD2 (6 bases). Germline CDR1 and CDR2: MNHEY and SVGEGT. The length of the CDR3 is 15 residues. Trimming removed 0 bases at V and 2 bases at J, with 11 bases between. In DNA, the CDR3 is TGTGCCAGCAGTTACTCGAGGACTAACGCCTACGAGCAGTACTTC. Its translation is CASSYSRTNAYEQYF.

The chain couples TRBV27 to TRBJ2-1; 7 positions match TRBD2. V dropped 5 bases and J dropped 2; count of bases not matched to a gene: 9. There are 16 residues in the CDR3. Per germline, CDR1 MNHEY and CDR2 SMNVEV (reference sequence). The CDR3 loop reads CASSRLGGRPYNEQFF. The CDR3 coding sequence is TGTGCCAGCAGTCGCTTGGGCGGGAGACCCTACAATGAGCAGTTCTTC.

V usage is TRBV7-9 and J usage is TRBJ2-7; 12 nucleotides line up with TRBD2. The CDR3 has 17 amino acids. The V segment lost 5 bases and the J segment 5 bases; nucleotides outside the gene matches: 13. CDR1 and CDR2 from the germline V gene are SEHNR and FQNEAQ (reference sequence). The CDR3 DNA is TGTGCCAGCAGCGGGACGACTAGCGGGAGAGGTTACGACGAGCAGTACTTC. Translation: CASSGTTSGRGYDEQYF. Filled out from reference TRBV7-9 and TRBJ2-7, the complete variable domain reads DTGVSQNPRHKITKRGQNVTFRCDPISEHNRLYWYRQTLGQGPEFLTYFQNEAQLEKSRLLSDRFSAERPKGSFSTLEIQRTEQGDSAMYLCASSGTTSGRGYDEQYFGPGTRLTVT.

This clonotype showed up just a few times. The chain links TRBV5-1 to TRBJ2-1; D call uncertain. This CDR3 region has 12 residues. Trimming took off 3 bases at V and 8 bases at J, with 9 bases between the two ends. The V gene's germline CDR1 is SGHRS and CDR2 YFSETQ. The DNA for the CDR3 is TGCGCCAGCAGCTGGGATCTTGATGAGCAGTTCTTC. It is translated as CASSWDLDEQFF.

The chain has TRBV19 and TRBJ2-1; maybe TRBD1 (7 bases). This CDR3 region has 14 residues. V gave up 3 bases and J gave up 5 bases, with 11 bases separating them. Germline V CDR1 and CDR2: LNHDA, SQIVND (reference sequence). DNA of the CDR3: TGTGCCAGTAGTATCCAGGGGGGAGACAATGAGCAGTTCTTC. It yields the protein CASSIQGGDNEQFF.